A single sample is the source of the 2 T cell receptor beta chains below, sequenced in a study of early T cells in non-severe SARS-CoV-2 infection. In TCRdb, the 5' RACE reads were re-called with MiXCR into one record per CDR3 protein. The sample gives about 46,000 distinct CDR3 sequences, more than 4.5% of which show up once; approximately 5.6% is in the top ten. Sequences were derived from whole blood, sampled at baseline. The receptors were sampled from an adult who was a healthcare worker with PCR-confirmed SARS-CoV-2 infection or an uninfected control (not recorded which).

This clonotype was detected many times. This chain uses TRBV7-2 with TRBJ1-2, with D perhaps matching TRBD1 (5 bases). The CDR3 covers 15 residues. Germline values: CDR1 SGHTA, CDR2 FQGNSA. The V end lost 5 bases, the J end lost 1 base, and 14 bases lay between the germline ends. CDR3 DNA: TGTGCCAGCAGCGTAAACAGGCTGCTTAACTATGGCTACACCTTC. Residues: CASSVNRLLNYGYTF.

This chain connects TRBV6-6 to TRBJ1-1; the match to TRBD1 covers 9 bases. V shed 6 bases and J 1 base; nucleotides not matched to a gene: 12. CDR1 is MNHNY, CDR2 SVGAGI, per germline (reference sequence). The CDR3 loop spans 17 amino acids. The DNA of the CDR3 is TGTGCCAGCAGCAACACCGGGACAGGGATTAGGAACACTGAAGCTTTCTTT. Translating gives CASSNTGTGIRNTEAFF.